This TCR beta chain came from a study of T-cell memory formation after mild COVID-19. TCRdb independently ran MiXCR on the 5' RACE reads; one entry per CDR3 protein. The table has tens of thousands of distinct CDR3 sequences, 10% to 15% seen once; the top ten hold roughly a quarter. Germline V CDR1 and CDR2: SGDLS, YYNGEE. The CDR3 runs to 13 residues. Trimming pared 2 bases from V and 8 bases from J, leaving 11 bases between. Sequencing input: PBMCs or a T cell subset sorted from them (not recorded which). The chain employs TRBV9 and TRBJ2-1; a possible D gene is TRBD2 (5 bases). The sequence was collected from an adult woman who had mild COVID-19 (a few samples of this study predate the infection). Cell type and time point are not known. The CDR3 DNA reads TGTGCCAGCAGCGTTGGGAGCGTCGATGAGCAGTTCTTC. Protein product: CASSVGSVDEQFF.